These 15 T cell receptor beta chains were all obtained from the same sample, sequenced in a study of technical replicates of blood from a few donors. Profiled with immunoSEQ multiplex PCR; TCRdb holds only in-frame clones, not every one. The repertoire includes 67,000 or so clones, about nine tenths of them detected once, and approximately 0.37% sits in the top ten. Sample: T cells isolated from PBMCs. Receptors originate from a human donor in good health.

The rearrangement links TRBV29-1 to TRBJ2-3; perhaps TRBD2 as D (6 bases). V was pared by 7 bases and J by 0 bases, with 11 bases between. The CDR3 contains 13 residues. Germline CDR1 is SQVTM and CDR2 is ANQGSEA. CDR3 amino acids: CSAAGGSTDTQYF. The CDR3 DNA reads TGCAGCGCTGCCGGGGGTAGCACAGATACGCAGTATTTT.

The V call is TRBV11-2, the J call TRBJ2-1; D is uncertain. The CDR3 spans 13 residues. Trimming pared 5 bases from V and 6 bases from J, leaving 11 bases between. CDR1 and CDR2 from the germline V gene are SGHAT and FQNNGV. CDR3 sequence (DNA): TGTGCCAGCAGCCAAGATCTAGTCAATGAGCAGTTCTTC. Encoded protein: CASSQDLVNEQFF. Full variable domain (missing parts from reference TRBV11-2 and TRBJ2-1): EAGVAQSPRYKIIEKRQSVAFWCNPISGHATLYWYQQILGQGPKLLIQFQNNGVVDDSQLPKDRFSAERLKGVDSTLKIQPAKLEDSAVYLCASSQDLVNEQFFGPGTRLTVL.

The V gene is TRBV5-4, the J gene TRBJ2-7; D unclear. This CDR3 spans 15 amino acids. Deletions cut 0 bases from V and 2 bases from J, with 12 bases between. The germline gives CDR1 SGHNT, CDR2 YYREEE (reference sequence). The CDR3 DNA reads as TGTGCCAGCAGCTTGGCGGTGAGCTCTACCTACGAGCAGTACTTC. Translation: CASSLAVSSTYEQYF.

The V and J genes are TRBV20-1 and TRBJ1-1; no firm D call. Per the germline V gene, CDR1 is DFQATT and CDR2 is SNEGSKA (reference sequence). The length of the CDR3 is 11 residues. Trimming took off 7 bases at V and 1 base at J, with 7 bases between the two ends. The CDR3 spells CSVRGNTEAFF. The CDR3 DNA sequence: TGCAGTGTTCGGGGGAACACTGAAGCTTTCTTT.

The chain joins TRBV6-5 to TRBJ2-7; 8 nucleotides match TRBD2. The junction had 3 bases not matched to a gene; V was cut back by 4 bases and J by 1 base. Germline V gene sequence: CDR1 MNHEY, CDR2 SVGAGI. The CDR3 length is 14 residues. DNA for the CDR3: TGTGCCAGCAGTTTTTTAGCGGGATCCTACGAGCAGTACTTC. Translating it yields CASSFLAGSYEQYF.

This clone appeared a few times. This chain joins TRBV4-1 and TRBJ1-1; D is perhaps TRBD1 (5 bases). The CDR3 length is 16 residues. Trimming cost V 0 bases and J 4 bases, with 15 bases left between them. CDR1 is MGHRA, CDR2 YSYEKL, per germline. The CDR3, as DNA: TGCGCCAGCAGCCAAGATCCTAATTGGGGCGGCACTGAAGCTTTCTTT. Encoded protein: CASSQDPNWGGTEAFF.

The CDR3 DNA sequence: TGTGCCAGCAGCTTAAATGCGGGAGCTGCAGATACGCAGTATTTT. Translating gives CASSLNAGAADTQYF. The chain recombines TRBV7-3 with TRBJ2-3; TRBD2 matches 7 bases. The CDR3 extends over 15 amino acids. V lost 1 base and J lost 4; bases outside the gene matches: 5. Germline loops: CDR1 SGHTA, CDR2 FQGTGA. The full variable domain, completed using reference TRBV7-3 and TRBJ2-3, is GAGVSQTPSNKVTEKGKYVELRCDPISGHTALYWYRQSLGQGPEFLIYFQGTGAADDSGLPNDRFFAVRPEGSVSTLKIQRTERGDSAVYLCASSLNAGAADTQYFGPGTRLTVL.

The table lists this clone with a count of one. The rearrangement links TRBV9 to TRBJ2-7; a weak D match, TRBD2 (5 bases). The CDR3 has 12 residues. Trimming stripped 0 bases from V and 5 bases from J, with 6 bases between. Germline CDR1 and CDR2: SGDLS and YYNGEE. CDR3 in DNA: TGTGCCAGCAGCGTAGTGGAGGACGAGCAGTACTTC. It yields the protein CASSVVEDEQYF.

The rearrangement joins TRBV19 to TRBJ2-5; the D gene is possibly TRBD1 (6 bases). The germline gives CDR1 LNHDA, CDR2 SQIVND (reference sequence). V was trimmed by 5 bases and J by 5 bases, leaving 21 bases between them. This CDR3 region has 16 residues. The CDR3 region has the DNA TGTGCCAGTAGTCCGACGGGACACCTCAGAGGGGAGACCCAGTACTTC. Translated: CASSPTGHLRGETQYF.

CDR3 protein: CASSFFDRVVHEQYF. The CDR3 coding sequence is TGTGCCAGCAGTTTCTTCGACAGGGTAGTCCACGAGCAGTACTTC. This sequence joins TRBV27 and TRBJ2-7; TRBD1 matches at 7 bases. CDR1 is MNHEY and CDR2 is SMNVEV in the germline V gene (reference sequence). CDR3 length equals 15 residues. V was clipped by 3 bases and J by 5 bases; unmatched bases: 10.

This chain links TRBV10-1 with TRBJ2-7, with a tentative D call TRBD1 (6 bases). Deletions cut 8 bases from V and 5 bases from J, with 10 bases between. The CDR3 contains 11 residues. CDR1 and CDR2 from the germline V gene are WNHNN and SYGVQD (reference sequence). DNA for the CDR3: TGCGCCAGCGGAAACAGGGACGAGCAGTACTTC. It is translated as CASGNRDEQYF.

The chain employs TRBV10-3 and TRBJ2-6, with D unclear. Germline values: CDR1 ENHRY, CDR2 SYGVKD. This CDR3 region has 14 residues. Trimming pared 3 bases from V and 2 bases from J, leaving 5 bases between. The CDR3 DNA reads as TGTGCCATCAGTGACCGGGCTGGGGCCAACGTCCTGACTTTC. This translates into CAISDRAGANVLTF.

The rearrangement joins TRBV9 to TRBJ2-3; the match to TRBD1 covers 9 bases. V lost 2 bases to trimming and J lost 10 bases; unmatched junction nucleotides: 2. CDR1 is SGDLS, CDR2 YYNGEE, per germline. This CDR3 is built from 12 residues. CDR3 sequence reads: CASSVRQGAQYF. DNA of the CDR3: TGTGCCAGCAGCGTCCGACAGGGGGCGCAGTATTTT.

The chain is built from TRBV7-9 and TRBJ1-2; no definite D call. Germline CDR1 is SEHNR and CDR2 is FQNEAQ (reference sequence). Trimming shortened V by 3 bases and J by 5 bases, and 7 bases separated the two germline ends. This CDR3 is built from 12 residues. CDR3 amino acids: CASSFEGYGYTF. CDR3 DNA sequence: TGTGCCAGCAGCTTTGAGGGATATGGCTACACCTTC.

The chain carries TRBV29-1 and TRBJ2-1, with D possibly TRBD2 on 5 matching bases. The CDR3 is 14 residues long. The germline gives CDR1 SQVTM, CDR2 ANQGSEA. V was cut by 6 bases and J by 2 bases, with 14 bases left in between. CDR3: CSVPLSGTYNEQFF. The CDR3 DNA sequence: TGCAGCGTCCCCCTGAGCGGAACCTACAATGAGCAGTTCTTC.